This entry concerns a single T cell receptor beta chain. Its target is not known. Germline lookup yields CDR1 DFQATT and CDR2 SNEGSKA (reference sequence). V lost 0 bases and J lost 1, with 13 bases in between. This CDR3 is 15 amino acids long. This entry belongs to a study of T cells after yellow fever vaccination. Study results and caveats: The bulk population could contribute abundant contaminating clonotypes to FACS-sorted repertoires.

TCRdb re-called the 5' RACE reads with MiXCR, one entry per CDR3 protein. Among 400,000 to 450,000 distinct CDR3 sequences, 18% were seen once, and the ten largest hold over 15%. This chain uses TRBV20-1 with TRBJ2-7, with TRBD1 as a possible D gene (6 bases). This clonotype was sampled from a man younger than 35 who received the YFV17D yellow fever vaccine. The material sequenced was PBMCs, taken before the yellow fever booster vaccination. The CDR3 loop reads CSARDPGQGSYEQYF. The CDR3 DNA follows: TGCAGTGCTAGAGATCCGGGGCAGGGGTCCTACGAGCAGTACTTC.